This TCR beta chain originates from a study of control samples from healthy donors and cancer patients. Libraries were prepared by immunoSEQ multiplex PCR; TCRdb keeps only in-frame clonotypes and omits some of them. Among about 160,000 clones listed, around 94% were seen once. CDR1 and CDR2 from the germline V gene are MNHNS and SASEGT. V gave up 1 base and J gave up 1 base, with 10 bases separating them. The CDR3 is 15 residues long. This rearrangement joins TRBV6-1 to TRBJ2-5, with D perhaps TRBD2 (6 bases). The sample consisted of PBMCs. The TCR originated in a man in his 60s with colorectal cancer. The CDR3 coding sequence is TGTGCCAGCAGTGAAGTGACGGGACTCCAAGAGACCCAGTACTTC. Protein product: CASSEVTGLQETQYF.